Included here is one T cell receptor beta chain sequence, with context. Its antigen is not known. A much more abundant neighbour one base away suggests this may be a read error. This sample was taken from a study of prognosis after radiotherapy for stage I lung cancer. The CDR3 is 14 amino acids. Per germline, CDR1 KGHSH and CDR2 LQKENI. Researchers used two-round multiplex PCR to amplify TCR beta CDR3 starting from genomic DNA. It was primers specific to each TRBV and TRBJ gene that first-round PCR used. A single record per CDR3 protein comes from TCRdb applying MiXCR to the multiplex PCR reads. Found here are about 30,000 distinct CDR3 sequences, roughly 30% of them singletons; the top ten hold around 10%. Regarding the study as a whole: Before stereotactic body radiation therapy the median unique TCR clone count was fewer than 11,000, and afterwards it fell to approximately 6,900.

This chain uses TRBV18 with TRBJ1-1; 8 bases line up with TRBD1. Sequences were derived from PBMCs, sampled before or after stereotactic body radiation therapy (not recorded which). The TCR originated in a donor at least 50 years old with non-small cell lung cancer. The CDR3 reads CASSPQGARAEALF. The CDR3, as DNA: TGTGCCAGCTCACCCCAGGGGGCGAGGGCTGAAGCTCTCTTT.